Listed below are T cell receptor beta chains from one sample, sequenced in a study of blood T cell repertoires in COVID-19. Clones were sequenced by immunoSEQ multiplex PCR, and TCRdb holds only the in-frame ones, with some missing. The profile shows 190,000 or so clones, roughly nine tenths of them singletons. The sequencing sample was made of peripheral blood. The receptors were sampled from a woman in her 70s with acute or convalescent COVID-19. Both conserved end residues are part of each CDR3. A D gene is named only where the DNA matches it firmly. Some rows mark clone size as missing; the rest say once, few, many or name a class of expanded clone.

v_gene	d_gene	abundance	j_gene	CDR3aa	CDR3nt
TRBV10-1	TRBD1	-	TRBJ2-3	CASGPGQGTDTQYF	TGCGCCAGCGGGCCGGGACAGGGCACAGATACGCAGTATTTT
TRBV25-1	-	-	TRBJ1-3	CASSPPGVGGNTIYF	TGTGCCAGCAGTCCGCCGGGGGTTGGGGGAAACACCATATATTTT
TRBV9	TRBD2	-	TRBJ2-5	CASSVEASGGTQYF	TGTGCCAGCAGCGTAGAGGCCTCGGGAGGGACCCAGTACTTC
TRBV10-3	-	-	TRBJ2-2	CAIRADTPNTGELFF	TGTGCCATCAGGGCGGACACCCCGAACACCGGGGAGCTGTTTTTT
TRBV19	TRBD2	once	TRBJ2-1	CATAGGPYNEQFF	TGTGCCACCGCGGGAGGCCCCTACAATGAGCAGTTCTTC
TRBV7-9	-	-	TRBJ1-4	CASLRGLDEKLFF	TGTGCCAGCCTCAGGGGTTTAGATGAAAAACTGTTTTTT
TRBV9	-	few	TRBJ1-6	CASSPPGSYNSPLHF	TGTGCCAGCAGCCCGCCGGGCTCCTATAATTCACCCCTCCACTTT
TRBV7-2	-	-	TRBJ2-3	CASSVGDTQYF	TGTGCCAGCTCTGTCGGTGATACGCAGTATTTT
TRBV7-9	-	-	TRBJ2-7	CASSSINLGARSSYEQYF	TGTGCCAGCAGCTCGATTAACCTGGGGGCCAGGAGCTCCTACGAGCAGTACTTC
TRBV5-1	TRBD2	-	TRBJ2-3	CASSLGERGATDTQYF	TGCGCCAGCAGCCTCGGTGAGCGGGGGGCCACAGATACGCAGTATTTT
TRBV14	TRBD1	-	TRBJ2-7	CASSQGQGISYEQYF	TGTGCCAGCAGCCAAGGACAGGGGATATCCTACGAGCAGTACTTC
TRBV11-2	-	-	TRBJ2-5	CASSLWGGETQYF	TGTGCCAGCAGCTTATGGGGAGGAGAGACCCAGTACTTC
TRBV27	TRBD2	-	TRBJ2-2	CASSGLAGGPGGELFF	TGTGCCAGCAGTGGACTAGCGGGAGGGCCCGGCGGGGAGCTGTTTTTT
TRBV2	TRBD1	-	TRBJ2-7	CASGSDRAKYEQYF	TGTGCCAGCGGTTCGGACAGGGCCAAGTACGAGCAGTACTTC
TRBV27	TRBD1	-	TRBJ1-1	CASSSWTGTVSNTEAFF	TGTGCCAGCAGTTCGTGGACAGGCACTGTATCGAACACTGAAGCTTTCTTT
TRBV6-5	TRBD1	-	TRBJ1-6	CASRDRVSPLHF	TGTGCCAGCAGGGACAGGGTGTCACCCCTCCACTTT
TRBV5-4	TRBD1	-	TRBJ1-2	CASSSTGAYGYTF	TGTGCCAGCAGCTCGACAGGGGCCTATGGCTACACCTTC
TRBV3-1/TRBV3-2	-	-	TRBJ1-2	CASSQDLTNRVASYTF	TGTGCCAGCAGCCAAGATCTCACCAACAGGGTAGCAAGCTACACCTTC
TRBV18	TRBD1	once	TRBJ2-5	CASSIGTGETQYF	TGTGCCAGCTCAATAGGGACAGGAGAGACCCAGTACTTC
TRBV28	-	-	TRBJ1-4	CASRALEKLFF	TGTGCCAGCAGAGCACTGGAAAAACTGTTTTTT
TRBV15	TRBD2	-	TRBJ2-7	CATSSNSGAYEQYF	TGTGCCACCAGCAGTAATAGCGGGGCCTACGAGCAGTACTTC
TRBV19	-	once	TRBJ1-1	CASIKLSEAFF	TGTGCCAGTATTAAGCTTTCCGAAGCTTTCTTT
TRBV5-6	TRBD1	-	TRBJ2-3	CASSLGQGRTDTQYF	TGTGCCAGCAGCTTGGGACAGGGTAGGACAGATACGCAGTATTTT
TRBV3-1/TRBV3-2	-	-	TRBJ1-5	CASSQGGDQPQHF	TGTGCCAGCAGCCAAGGCGGGGATCAGCCCCAGCATTTT
TRBV6-5	-	-	TRBJ2-7	CASTSVYEQYF	TGTGCCAGCACTAGCGTTTACGAGCAGTACTTC
TRBV6-5	-	-	TRBJ2-3	CATSYPGNTDTQYF	TGTGCCACTTCTTACCCAGGGAACACAGATACGCAGTATTTT
TRBV10-3	TRBD1	once	TRBJ2-3	CATLGQETDTQYF	TGTGCCACCCTGGGACAGGAAACAGATACGCAGTATTTT
TRBV27	TRBD2	-	TRBJ2-2	CASSFFYPSGNTGELFF	TGTGCCAGCAGTTTCTTCTACCCTAGCGGGAACACCGGGGAGCTGTTTTTT
TRBV5-4	TRBD1	few	TRBJ1-5	CASSPYRGAAQHF	TGTGCCAGCAGCCCTTACAGGGGCGCGGCCCAGCATTTT
TRBV5-1	TRBD1	-	TRBJ2-7	CASSPGQFPSYEQYF	TGCGCCAGCAGCCCGGGACAGTTCCCTTCCTACGAGCAGTACTTC
TRBV6-5	-	few	TRBJ1-6	CATKRQLYNSPLHF	TGTGCCACTAAACGACAGCTCTATAATTCACCCCTCCACTTT
TRBV18	-	-	TRBJ1-4	CASSQRSGRGGEKLFF	TGTGCCAGCTCACAGCGTTCGGGCAGGGGCGGCGAAAAACTGTTTTTT
TRBV19	TRBD1	-	TRBJ1-4	CASTDRADEKLFF	TGTGCCAGCACGGACAGGGCAGATGAAAAACTGTTTTTT
TRBV2	TRBD2	-	TRBJ2-7	CASSASAGGNYEQYF	TGTGCCAGCAGTGCCTCTGCGGGGGGAAACTACGAGCAGTACTTC
TRBV28	-	-	TRBJ2-1	CASSRDHSYNEQFF	TGTGCCAGCAGCCGGGATCACTCCTACAATGAGCAGTTCTTC
TRBV3-1/TRBV3-2	-	-	TRBJ1-3	CASSRGVSGNTIYF	TGTGCCAGCTCCCGCGGCGTCTCTGGAAACACCATATATTTT
TRBV29-1	-	-	TRBJ1-1	CSVERGNTEAFF	TGCAGCGTTGAGCGGGGGAACACTGAAGCTTTCTTT
TRBV19	-	-	TRBJ2-5	CASSTPRAGETQYF	TGTGCCAGTAGTACCCCCCGGGCGGGGGAGACCCAGTACTTC
TRBV5-1	-	once	TRBJ1-1	CASSAGLGDTEAFF	TGCGCCAGCAGCGCGGGACTTGGGGACACTGAAGCTTTCTTT
TRBV5-8	-	few	TRBJ1-2	CASSLQGYTF	TGTGCCAGCAGCCTGCAGGGCTACACCTTC
TRBV28	TRBD2	-	TRBJ2-1	CASTALAGGLSYNEQFF	TGTGCCAGCACCGCACTAGCGGGAGGCCTCTCCTACAATGAGCAGTTCTTC
TRBV7-8	TRBD2	-	TRBJ2-1	CASSLRTSGSGDEQFF	TGTGCCAGCAGCCTGCGGACTAGCGGGAGCGGGGATGAGCAGTTCTTC